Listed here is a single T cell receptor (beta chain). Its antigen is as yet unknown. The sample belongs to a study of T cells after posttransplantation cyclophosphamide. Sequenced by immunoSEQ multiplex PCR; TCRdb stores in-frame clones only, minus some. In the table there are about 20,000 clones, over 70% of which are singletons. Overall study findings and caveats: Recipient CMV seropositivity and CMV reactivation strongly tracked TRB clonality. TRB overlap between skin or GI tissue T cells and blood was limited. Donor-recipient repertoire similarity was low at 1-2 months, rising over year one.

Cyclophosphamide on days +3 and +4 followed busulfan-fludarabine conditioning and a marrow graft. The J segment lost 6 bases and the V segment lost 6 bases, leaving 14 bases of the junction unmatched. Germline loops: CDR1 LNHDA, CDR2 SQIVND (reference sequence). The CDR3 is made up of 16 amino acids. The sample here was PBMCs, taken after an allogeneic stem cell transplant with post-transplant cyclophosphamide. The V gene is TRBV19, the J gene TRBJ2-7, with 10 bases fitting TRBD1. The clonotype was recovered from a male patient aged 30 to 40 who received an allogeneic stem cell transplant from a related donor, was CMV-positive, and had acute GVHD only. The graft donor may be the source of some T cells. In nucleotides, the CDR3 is TGTGCCAGTAGCACCACGACAGGGGGCAGACTGAGCGAGCAGTACTTC. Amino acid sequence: CASSTTTGGRLSEQYF.